This TCR beta chain was identified during a study of T-cell memory formation after mild COVID-19. With 4 bases clipped from V and 3 bases from J, the junction kept 5 bases outside the gene matches. The V gene's germline CDR1 is SGHTA and CDR2 FQGNSA. The CDR3 covers 15 residues. TCRdb re-derived calls from the 5' RACE reads in MiXCR, one entry per CDR3 protein. The sample shows some 440,000 distinct CDR3 sequences, roughly 25% of them seen only once. This clonotype was counted many times. The chain links TRBV7-2 to TRBJ2-3, with 9 bases that match TRBD1. The sample consisted of PBMCs or a T cell subset sorted from them (not recorded which). The source is an adult woman who had mild COVID-19 (a few samples of this study predate the infection). Cell type and time point are not known. For the CDR3, the DNA is TGTGCCAGCAGCTCCGGGACAGGGAGGACAGATACGCAGTATTTT. This gives the protein CASSSGTGRTDTQYF. The whole variable domain, filled in from reference TRBV7-2 and TRBJ2-3, reads GAGVSQSPSNKVTEKGKDVELRCDPISGHTALYWYRQSLGQGLEFLIYFQGNSAPDKSGLPSDRFSAERTGGSVSTLTIQRTQQEDSAVYLCASSSGTGRTDTQYFGPGTRLTVL.